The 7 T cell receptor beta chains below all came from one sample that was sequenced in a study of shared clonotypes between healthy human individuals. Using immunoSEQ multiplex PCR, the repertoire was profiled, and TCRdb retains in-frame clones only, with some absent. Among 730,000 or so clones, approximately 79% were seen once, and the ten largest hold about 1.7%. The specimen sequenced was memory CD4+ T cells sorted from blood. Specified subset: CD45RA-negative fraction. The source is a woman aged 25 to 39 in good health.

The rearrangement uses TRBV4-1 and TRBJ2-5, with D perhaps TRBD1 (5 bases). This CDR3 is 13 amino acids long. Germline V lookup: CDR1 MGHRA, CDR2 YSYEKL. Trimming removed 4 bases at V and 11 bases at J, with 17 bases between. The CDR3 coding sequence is TGCGCCAGCAGCCCGGACATCCAGCGTGAGCAGTACTTC. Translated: CASSPDIQREQYF.

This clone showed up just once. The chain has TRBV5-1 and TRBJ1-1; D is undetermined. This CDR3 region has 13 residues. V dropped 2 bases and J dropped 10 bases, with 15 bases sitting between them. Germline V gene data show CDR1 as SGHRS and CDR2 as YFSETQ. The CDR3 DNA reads TGCGCCAGCAGCTTAGAAGACTTGGGAGGAGCTTTCTTT. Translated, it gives CASSLEDLGGAFF. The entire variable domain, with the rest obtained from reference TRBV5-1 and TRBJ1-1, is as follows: KAGVTQTPRYLIKTRGQQVTLSCSPISGHRSVSWYQQTPGQGLQFLFEYFSETQRNKGNFPGRFSGRQFSNSRSEMNVSTLELGDSALYLCASSLEDLGGAFFGQGTRLTVV.

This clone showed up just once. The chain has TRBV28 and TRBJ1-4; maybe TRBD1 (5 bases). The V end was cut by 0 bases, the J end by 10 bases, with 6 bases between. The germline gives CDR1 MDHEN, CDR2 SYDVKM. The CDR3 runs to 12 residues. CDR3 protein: CASSLWQGKLFF. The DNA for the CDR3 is TGTGCCAGCAGTTTATGGCAGGGAAAACTGTTTTTT.

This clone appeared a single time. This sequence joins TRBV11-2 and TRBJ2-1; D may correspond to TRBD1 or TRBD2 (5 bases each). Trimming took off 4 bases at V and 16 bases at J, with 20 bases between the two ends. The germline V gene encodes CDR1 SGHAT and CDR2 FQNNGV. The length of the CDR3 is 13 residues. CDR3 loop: CASSSGTPYRPFF. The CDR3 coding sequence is TGTGCCAGCAGCTCCGGGACGCCATACCGTCCTTTCTTC.

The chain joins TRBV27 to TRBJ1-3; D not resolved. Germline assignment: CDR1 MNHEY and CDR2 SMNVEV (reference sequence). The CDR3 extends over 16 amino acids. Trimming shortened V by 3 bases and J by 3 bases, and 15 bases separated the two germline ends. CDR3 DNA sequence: TGTGCCAGCAGTTTTCGGTATGGATTCGGTGGAAACACCATATATTTT. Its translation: CASSFRYGFGGNTIYF.

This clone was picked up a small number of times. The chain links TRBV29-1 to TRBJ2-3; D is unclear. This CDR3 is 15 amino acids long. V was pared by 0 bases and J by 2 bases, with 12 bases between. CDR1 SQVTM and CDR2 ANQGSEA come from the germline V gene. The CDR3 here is CSVEDPRHSTDTQYF. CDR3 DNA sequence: TGCAGCGTTGAAGATCCTCGACACTCCACAGATACGCAGTATTTT.

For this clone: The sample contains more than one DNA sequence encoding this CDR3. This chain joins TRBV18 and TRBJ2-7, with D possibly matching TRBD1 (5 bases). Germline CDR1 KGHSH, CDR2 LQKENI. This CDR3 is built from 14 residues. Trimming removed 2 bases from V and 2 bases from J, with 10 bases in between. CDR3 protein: CASSPRQGTYEQYF. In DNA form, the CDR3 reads TGTGCCAGCTCACCAAGGCAGGGTACCTACGAGCAGTACTTC.